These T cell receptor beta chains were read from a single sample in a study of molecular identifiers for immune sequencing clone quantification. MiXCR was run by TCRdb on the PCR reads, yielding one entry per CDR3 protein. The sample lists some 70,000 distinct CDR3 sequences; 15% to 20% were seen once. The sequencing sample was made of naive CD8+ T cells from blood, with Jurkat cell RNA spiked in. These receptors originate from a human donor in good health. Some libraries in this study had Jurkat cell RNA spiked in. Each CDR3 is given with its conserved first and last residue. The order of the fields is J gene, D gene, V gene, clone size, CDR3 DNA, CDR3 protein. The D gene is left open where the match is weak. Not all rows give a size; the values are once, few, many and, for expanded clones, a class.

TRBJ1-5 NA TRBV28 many TGTGCCGGATGTAAGAGGGTCCGGGGCAATCAGCCCCAGCATTTT CAGCKRVRGNQPQHF
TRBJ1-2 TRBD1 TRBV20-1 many TGCAGTGCTAGACCGAGGGACAGCCGCGAGGTTGCCTTC CSARPRDSREVAF
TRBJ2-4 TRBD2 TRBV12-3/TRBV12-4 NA TGTGCCAGCAGTTTGACTAGCGGGGATGGGCGGTACTTC CASSLTSGDGRYF
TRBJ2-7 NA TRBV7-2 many TGTGCCAGCAGCTTATTTCCGGGCGTTAGCTCCTACGAGCAGTACTTC CASSLFPGVSSYEQYF
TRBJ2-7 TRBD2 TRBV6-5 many TGTGCCAGCAGTCCAGGGACTAGCGAGCAGTACTTC CASSPGTSEQYF
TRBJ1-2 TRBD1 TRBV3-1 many TGTGCCAGCAGCCTGAGGACAGGGACTAACTATGGCTACACCTTC CASSLRTGTNYGYTF
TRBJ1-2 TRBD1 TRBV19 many TGTGCCAGTAGTTCCCTAGGGACAGGCCCAGACGGCTACACCTTC CASSSLGTGPDGYTF
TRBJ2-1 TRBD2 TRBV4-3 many TGCGCCAGCAGCCAAGACGGTAGCGGGAGAGGCGTGGGTGAGCAGTTCTTC CASSQDGSGRGVGEQFF
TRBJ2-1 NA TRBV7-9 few TGTGCCAGCAGCTCCCGAATATACAATGAGCAGTTCTTC CASSSRIYNEQFF
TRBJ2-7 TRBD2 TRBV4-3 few TGCGCCAGCAGCCGAGACAGGCTTAGGACTAGCGGCTACGAGCAGTACTTC CASSRDRLRTSGYEQYF
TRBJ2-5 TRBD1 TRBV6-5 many TGTGCCAGCAGCCACCAAACCGGGACAGTCCAAGAGACCCAGTACTTC CASSHQTGTVQETQYF
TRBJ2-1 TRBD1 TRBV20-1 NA TGCAGTGCCTCCGGGACAGGGGTCGATGAGCAGTTCTTC CSASGTGVDEQFF
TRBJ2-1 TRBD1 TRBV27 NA TGTGCCAGCAGTCAGGACAGGGTCAAGGATGAGCAGTTCTTC CASSQDRVKDEQFF
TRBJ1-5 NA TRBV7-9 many TGTGCCAGCAGCACCAGTGGGGCGGCTGACCAGCCCCAGCATTTT CASSTSGAADQPQHF
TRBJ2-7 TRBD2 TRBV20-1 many TGCAGTGCTACCGGGATAGCGGGAGAAAACTACGAGCAGTACTTC CSATGIAGENYEQYF